A selection of T cell receptor beta chains follows, all from one sample in a study of blood T cell repertoires in COVID-19. Sequencing used immunoSEQ multiplex PCR; TCRdb keeps in-frame clones, though not all of them. This repertoire shows 250,000 to 350,000 clones, approximately 91% found once; its top ten account for around 13%. Input material: peripheral blood. The receptors derive from a woman aged 55-69 years with acute or convalescent COVID-19. The CDR3 runs from the conserved cysteine through the conserved F or W. The D gene is left open where the match is weak. Clone size is stated in some rows and not others, as once, few, many or a class when expanded.

>TRBJ1-2|TRBV2|TRBD1|.
TGTGCCAGCAGTGCCGAGACAGGGGCTTGGGGAGGGTATGGCTACACCTTC
CASSAETGAWGGYGYTF
>TRBJ1-5|TRBV5-1|.|.
TGCGCCAGCAGCTTGGGCAGCGGGGGGTTCAATCAGCCCCAGCATTTT
CASSLGSGGFNQPQHF
>TRBJ2-3|TRBV29-1|TRBD2|.
TGCAGCGTTGAAAGAACTAGCGTCAGCACAGATACGCAGTATTTT
CSVERTSVSTDTQYF
>TRBJ2-7|TRBV11-2|.|few
TGTGCCAGCAGCTTATCTGGCTCCAGGGGCGAGCAGTACTTC
CASSLSGSRGEQYF
>TRBJ2-1|TRBV4-1|TRBD2|once
TGCGCCAGCAGCCAACCCCTAGCGGGGGGTCCATACAATGAGCAGTTCTTC
CASSQPLAGGPYNEQFF
>TRBJ1-6|TRBV3-1/TRBV3-2|.|.
TGTGCCAGCAGCCGCCCTACTTCACCCCTCCACTTT
CASSRPTSPLHF
>TRBJ2-3|TRBV4-1|TRBD1|.
TGCGCCAGCAGCGTCCGGGACAGGGGCACAGATACGCAGTATTTT
CASSVRDRGTDTQYF
>TRBJ2-5|TRBV6-5|TRBD1|.
TGTGCCTCCCAAGGGACAGGGGGGTCCCAGTACTTC
CASQGTGGSQYF
>TRBJ1-3|TRBV7-9|TRBD1|.
TGTGCCAGCAGCGATCGGGACAGACCTGGAAACACCATATATTTT
CASSDRDRPGNTIYF
>TRBJ2-7|TRBV7-9|TRBD1|.
TGTGCCAGCTCCGGGACAGTCTCCTACGAGCAGTACTTC
CASSGTVSYEQYF
>TRBJ1-6|TRBV7-2|.|.
TGTGCCAGCAGCTTAGTTGGGACAAAAAATTCACCCCTCCACTTT
CASSLVGTKNSPLHF
>TRBJ1-6|TRBV5-8|.|.
TGTGCCAGCAGTTCGAATTCACCCCTCCACTTT
CASSSNSPLHF
>TRBJ2-5|TRBV27|TRBD2|.
TGTGCCAGCAGACGACTAGCGGGAGGGCCTTTGGAGACCCAGTACTTC
CASRRLAGGPLETQYF
>TRBJ2-1|TRBV4-1|.|.
TGCGCCAGCAGCCGCCTCATCTTCTCAAGGGGGGGTGATGAGCAGTTCTTC
CASSRLIFSRGGDEQFF
>TRBJ1-1|TRBV28|.|once
TGTGCCAGCAGTTTTATCCGCGATCCCATAGCTTTCTTT
CASSFIRDPIAFF
>TRBJ2-4|TRBV2|TRBD2|.
TGTGCCAGCAGTGCGGGACTACTCCCAATTCAGTACTTC
CASSAGLLPIQYF
>TRBJ1-2|TRBV3-1/TRBV3-2|.|once
TGTGCCAGCAGCCAAGTAACGGAGGGATATGGCTACACCTTC
CASSQVTEGYGYTF
>TRBJ2-3|TRBV6-5|TRBD2|.
TGTGCCAGCATAGAGCTAGCGGGGGGCACAGATACGCAGTATTTT
CASIELAGGTDTQYF
>TRBJ2-1|TRBV14|TRBD2|.
TGTGCCAGCAGCCCAGGGACTAGCGGTTCCTACAATGAGCAGTTCTTC
CASSPGTSGSYNEQFF
>TRBJ1-2|TRBV27|TRBD1|.
TGTGCCAGCAGTTTATCTGGGACAGGGACTAACTATGGCTACACCTTC
CASSLSGTGTNYGYTF
>TRBJ2-3|TRBV7-6|.|few
TGTGCCAGCAGCTCGACCGTCGACTCGGCAGATACGCAGTATTTT
CASSSTVDSADTQYF
>TRBJ1-5|TRBV6-2/TRBV6-3|.|.
TGTGCCAGCAGTTACTCGACGTCGGCAGGGCGCAATCAGCCCCAGCATTTT
CASSYSTSAGRNQPQHF
>TRBJ2-1|TRBV3-1/TRBV3-2|.|few
TGTGCCAGCAGCCGAGACTGGGCGTCTGAGCAGTTCTTC
CASSRDWASEQFF
>TRBJ2-1|TRBV11-1|TRBD1|.
TGTGCCAGCAGCTTAAGGGACAGGAATTACAATGAGCAGTTCTTC
CASSLRDRNYNEQFF
>TRBJ1-1|TRBV29-1|.|.
TGCAGCGTTCTCGAACAGAGCACTGAAGCTTTCTTT
CSVLEQSTEAFF
>TRBJ2-1|TRBV9|TRBD2|.
TGTGCCAGCAGCGTAGAATTAGCGGGAGGCGGGAATGAGCAGTTCTTC
CASSVELAGGGNEQFF
>TRBJ1-6|TRBV28|TRBD1|.
TGTGCCAGCAGAAATACAGGGGGACGTTCACCCCTCCACTTT
CASRNTGGRSPLHF
>TRBJ1-3|TRBV10-3|TRBD1|.
TGTGCCATCAGTCTGGACAGGGCTAACACCATATATTTT
CAISLDRANTIYF
>TRBJ2-7|TRBV15|TRBD2|.
TGTGCCACCAGCGGGGGACTAGCGGGACACTCCTACGAGCAGTACTTC
CATSGGLAGHSYEQYF
>TRBJ1-5|TRBV27|TRBD1|.
TGTGCCAGCAGTTTTTCCGGGACAGGGGATTGGAATCAGCCCCAGCATTTT
CASSFSGTGDWNQPQHF
>TRBJ1-2|TRBV24-1|.|.
TGTGCCACCAGTGAGTCAGGTTGGGGCTACACCTTC
CATSESGWGYTF
>TRBJ1-2|TRBV3-1/TRBV3-2|.|.
TGTGCCAGCAGCCAACTGGACATCAACTATGGCTACACCTTC
CASSQLDINYGYTF
>TRBJ2-1|TRBV5-6|.|once
TGTGCCAGCAGCTTGGCTCTAGTTGATGAGCAGTTCTTC
CASSLALVDEQFF
>TRBJ1-3|TRBV19|.|.
TGTGCCAGTACGTGGCAGATCTCTGGAAACACCATATATTTT
CASTWQISGNTIYF
>TRBJ2-4|TRBV19|.|.
TGTGCCAGTAGTATCCGGGGGGCCCTAGCCAAAAACATTCAGTACTTC
CASSIRGALAKNIQYF
>TRBJ2-1|TRBV28|TRBD2|once
TGTGCCAGCAGTTTACAGGGACTAGCGGAGTACAATGAGCAGTTCTTC
CASSLQGLAEYNEQFF
>TRBJ1-2|TRBV20-1|.|.
TGCAGTGCTCCCGAGTCAGGCTACACCTTC
CSAPESGYTF
>TRBJ2-2|TRBV10-3|.|once
TGTGCCATCAAGGAGGAGGGATCATTGGCCGGGGAGCTGTTTTTT
CAIKEEGSLAGELFF
>TRBJ1-5|TRBV21-1|.|.
TGTGCCAGCAGCAACAGGGGAAGCAATCAGCCCCAGCATTTT
CASSNRGSNQPQHF
>TRBJ1-5|TRBV19|.|.
TGTGCCGGCCGACAGTCGGGTGAAAGAGGGCCCCAGCATTTT
CAGRQSGERGPQHF
>TRBJ2-3|TRBV19|.|.
TGTGCCAGTAGTACAGGGCAACGCACCGCGGTGGCAGATACGCAGTATTTT
CASSTGQRTAVADTQYF
>TRBJ1-1|TRBV28|.|.
TGTGCCAGCAGTTTAACGACAAAAATGAACACTGAAGCTTTCTTT
CASSLTTKMNTEAFF
>TRBJ1-5|TRBV27|TRBD1|.
TGTGCCAGCAGCTGGACAGGGCAGGGTCAGCCCCAGCATTTT
CASSWTGQGQPQHF
>TRBJ2-5|TRBV27|.|.
TGTGCCAGCAGTTTAGTAGCTCGCGAGACCCAGTACTTC
CASSLVARETQYF
>TRBJ2-2|TRBV10-3|.|once
TGTGCCATCAACCCGGGGGCCGGGGAGCTGTTTTTT
CAINPGAGELFF
>TRBJ2-4|TRBV12-1|.|.
TGTGCCAGCGGCCCGTCTGTCATTCAGTACTTC
CASGPSVIQYF
>TRBJ2-4|TRBV5-6|TRBD2|.
TGTGCCAGCAGCTTGGGGCCCGGCGGGGGTATAGCCAAAAACATTCAGTACTTC
CASSLGPGGGIAKNIQYF
>TRBJ1-1|TRBV7-3|TRBD1|.
TGTGCCAGCAGCTCTCAGGGGGGCGTCACTGAAGCTTTCTTT
CASSSQGGVTEAFF
>TRBJ2-3|TRBV5-1|TRBD2|.
TGCGCCAGCAGCTCGACCGGGACTAGCGGCACAGATACGCAGTATTTT
CASSSTGTSGTDTQYF
>TRBJ1-1|TRBV27|.|.
TGTGCCAGCTCCTGGGGGCCGCGGCATTGGGTTTTCTTT
CASSWGPRHWVFF
>TRBJ1-5|TRBV28|TRBD1|.
TGTGCCAGCAGTTTAGGACAGGGTTATCAGCCCCAGCATTTT
CASSLGQGYQPQHF